Presented here are 17 T cell receptor beta chains from one specimen sequenced in a study of Tregs in tolerant kidney transplant recipients. TCRdb keeps only in-frame clones here, not all; method: immunoSEQ multiplex PCR. This table holds 85,000 to 95,000 clones, roughly nine tenths found once. Material for sequencing was CD8+ T cells from blood. The receptors were gathered from a human donor in good health.

The V call is TRBV7-9, the J call TRBJ2-1; 11 bases match TRBD2. CDR1 is SEHNR, CDR2 FQNEAQ, per germline (reference sequence). The CDR3 totals 16 residues. With 0 bases clipped from V and 9 bases from J, the junction kept 7 bases outside the gene matches. In DNA form, the CDR3 reads TGTGCCAGCAGCTTAGCGCTCGGGACTAGCGGCGGTGAGCAGTTCTTC. It is translated as CASSLALGTSGGEQFF.

This rearrangement joins TRBV9 to TRBJ1-1; 10 positions match TRBD1. The CDR3 runs to 19 residues. V gave up 0 bases and J gave up 1 base; unmatched junction bases: 12. CDR1 SGDLS and CDR2 YYNGEE come from the germline V gene. The CDR3 bases are TGTGCCAGCAGCGTAGTTCGCCCGACAGGGGGCAAGAGGAACACTGAAGCTTTCTTT. As protein: CASSVVRPTGGKRNTEAFF.

V and J are TRBV5-6 and TRBJ2-4; 7 positions match TRBD1. Germline trimming cut 5 bases from V and 2 bases from J; bases unmatched to any gene: 10. CDR3 size: 16 residues. Germline loops: CDR1 SGHDT, CDR2 YYEEEE. CDR3 loop: CASRGDRERSKNIQYF. The CDR3 DNA reads TGTGCCAGCAGGGGCGACAGGGAAAGATCCAAAAACATTCAGTACTTC. Full variable domain (remainder filled in from reference TRBV5-6 and TRBJ2-4): DAGVTQSPTHLIKTRGQQVTLRCSPKSGHDTVSWYQQALGQGPQFIFQYYEEEERQRGNFPDRFSGHQFPNYSSELNVNALLLGDSALYLCASRGDRERSKNIQYFGAGTRLSVL.

This chain uses TRBV2 with TRBJ2-3; 11 bases match TRBD2. Unmatched junction bases numbered 18, after V lost 7 bases and J lost 3 bases. The length of the CDR3 is 19 residues. Germline-derived CDR1 and CDR2 are SNHLY and FYNNEI. CDR3 in DNA: TGTGCCAGCACCCTTCCTAGCCTTCCTAGCGGGAGGTTAACAGATACGCAGTATTTT. This gives the protein CASTLPSLPSGRLTDTQYF.

The gene calls are TRBV13 and TRBJ2-3, with D perhaps matching TRBD2 (6 bases). This CDR3 contains 16 residues. V was clipped by 5 bases and J by 4 bases, with 19 bases between them. Germline CDR1 and CDR2: PRHDT and FYEKMQ (reference sequence). The CDR3: CASSLRGFTTADTQYF. The CDR3 DNA follows: TGTGCCAGCAGCCTCCGGGGGTTCACGACGGCAGATACGCAGTATTTT.

The chain has TRBV7-6 and TRBJ1-4, with D perhaps TRBD1 (5 bases). The germline gives CDR1 SGHVS, CDR2 FNYEAQ. The CDR3 runs 14 residues. The germline V and J ends were trimmed by 5 bases and 2 bases, with 9 bases remaining between them. CDR3 in DNA: TGTGCCAGCAGCCTCAGGGTGACTAATGAAAAACTGTTTTTT. Amino acid sequence: CASSLRVTNEKLFF.

The chain couples TRBV7-9 to TRBJ2-1; D remains ambiguous. CDR3 size: 8 residues. The V end lost 5 bases, the J end lost 12 bases, and 2 bases lay between the germline ends. The germline gives CDR1 SEHNR, CDR2 FQNEAQ (reference sequence). The CDR3 is CASSLQFF. The DNA of the CDR3 is TGTGCCAGCAGCCTGCAGTTCTTC.

The chain employs TRBV11-3 and TRBJ2-3, with TRBD2 matching 14 bases. The CDR3 spans 19 residues. Per germline, CDR1 SGHNT and CDR2 YENEEA. The junction had 14 bases not matched to a gene; V was cut back by 6 bases and J by 3 bases. The CDR3 bases are TGTGCCAGCAGACCCGTCCCGGGACTAGCGGGAGTAAGGACAGATACGCAGTATTTT. Residues: CASRPVPGLAGVRTDTQYF.

This chain connects TRBV6-6 to TRBJ1-4; tentative D call: TRBD1 (5 bases). Germline lookup yields CDR1 MNHNY and CDR2 SVGAGI (reference sequence). With 5 bases removed from V and 5 bases from J, the gap between germline ends came to 9 bases. CDR3 length: 13 amino acids. CDR3 sequence reads: CASSQGFNEKLFF. The DNA of the CDR3 is TGTGCCAGCAGTCAGGGTTTCAATGAAAAACTGTTTTTT.

This chain joins TRBV7-9 and TRBJ1-2; D is uncertain. V lost 4 bases to trimming and J lost 4 bases, with 4 bases between them. This CDR3 contains 11 residues. Germline V gives CDR1 SEHNR, CDR2 FQNEAQ (reference sequence). Written as DNA, the CDR3 is TGTGCCAGCAGCTCCACCTATGGCTACACCTTC. This sequence encodes CASSSTYGYTF.

V gene TRBV5-1 combines with J gene TRBJ1-1; tentatively, D is TRBD1 (5 bases). The CDR3 totals 14 residues. Germline V gives CDR1 SGHRS, CDR2 YFSETQ. V lost 4 bases to trimming and J lost 1 base, with 11 bases between them. CDR3 region: CASSQRGPNTEAFF. The CDR3, as DNA: TGCGCCAGCAGCCAGAGGGGCCCGAACACTGAAGCTTTCTTT.

This chain links TRBV19 with TRBJ2-7, with 9 bases aligning to TRBD1. The CDR3 runs to 15 residues. Germline lookup yields CDR1 LNHDA and CDR2 SQIVND (reference sequence). With V trimmed by 3 bases and J by 0 bases, 3 bases remained unmatched. The CDR3 nucleotides read TGTGCCAGTAGTATCGGGACAGGGTTCTCCTACGAGCAGTACTTC. Translation gives CASSIGTGFSYEQYF.

V and J are TRBV2 and TRBJ1-3; D unclear. CDR1 SNHLY and CDR2 FYNNEI come from the germline V gene. The CDR3 covers 16 residues. The V and J ends lost 2 bases and 3 bases respectively, with 14 bases between them. The CDR3 DNA is TGTGCCAGCAGTGAATCTCCCGGGGTTGTTGGAAACACCATATATTTT. This sequence encodes CASSESPGVVGNTIYF.

The chain carries TRBV9 and TRBJ2-2; TRBD1 aligns across 7 bases. The CDR3 is 16 residues long. Losses at the gene ends were 3 bases for V and 7 bases for J; bases not matched to a gene: 12. The germline V gene has CDR1 SGDLS and CDR2 YYNGEE. CDR3 loop: CASSAFDRDPRGELFF. The CDR3 nucleotides are TGTGCCAGCAGCGCCTTCGACAGGGACCCACGCGGGGAGCTGTTTTTT.

The chain recombines TRBV9 with TRBJ2-5; D gene unclear. Germline V gene lookup returns CDR1 SGDLS and CDR2 YYNGEE. The CDR3 contains 11 residues. V was trimmed by 4 bases and J by 4 bases, leaving 5 bases between them. CDR3 DNA sequence: TGTGCCAGCAGCATTGGAGAGACCCAGTACTTC. As protein: CASSIGETQYF.

The chain carries TRBV23-1 and TRBJ1-4; D is unclear. TRBV23-1 is designated an ORF whose function remains uncertain. The CDR3 covers 18 residues. Trimming removed 0 bases from V and 0 bases from J, with 14 bases in between. CDR3 protein: CASSQSSPPGTTNEKLFF. For the CDR3, the DNA is TGCGCCAGCAGTCAATCCTCTCCCCCGGGCACAACTAATGAAAAACTGTTTTTT.

The chain is built from TRBV7-8 and TRBJ1-2; D uncertain. The CDR3 sequence is 15 residues long. The germline V gene encodes CDR1 SGHVS and CDR2 FQNEAQ. V was clipped by 1 base and J by 0 bases, with 9 bases between them. The CDR3 DNA reads as TGTGCCAGCAGCTTAGACCAGGAGGCTAACTATGGCTACACCTTC. This sequence encodes CASSLDQEANYGYTF.